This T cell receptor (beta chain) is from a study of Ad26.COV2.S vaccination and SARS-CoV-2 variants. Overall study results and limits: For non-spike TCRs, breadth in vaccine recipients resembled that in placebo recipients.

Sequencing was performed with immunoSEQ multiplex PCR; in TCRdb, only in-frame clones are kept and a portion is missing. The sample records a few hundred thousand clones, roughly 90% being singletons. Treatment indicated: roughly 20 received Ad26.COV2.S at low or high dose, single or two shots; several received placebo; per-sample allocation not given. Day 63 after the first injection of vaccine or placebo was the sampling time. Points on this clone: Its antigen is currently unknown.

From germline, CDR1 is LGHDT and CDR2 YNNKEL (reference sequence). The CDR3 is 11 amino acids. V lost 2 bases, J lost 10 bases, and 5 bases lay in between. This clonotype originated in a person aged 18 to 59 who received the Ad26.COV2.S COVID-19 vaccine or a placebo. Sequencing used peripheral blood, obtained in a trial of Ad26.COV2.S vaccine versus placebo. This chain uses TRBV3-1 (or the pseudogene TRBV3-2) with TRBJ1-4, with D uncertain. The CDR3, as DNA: TGTGCCAGCAGCCAAAACCGAAAACTGTTTTTT. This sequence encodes CASSQNRKLFF.